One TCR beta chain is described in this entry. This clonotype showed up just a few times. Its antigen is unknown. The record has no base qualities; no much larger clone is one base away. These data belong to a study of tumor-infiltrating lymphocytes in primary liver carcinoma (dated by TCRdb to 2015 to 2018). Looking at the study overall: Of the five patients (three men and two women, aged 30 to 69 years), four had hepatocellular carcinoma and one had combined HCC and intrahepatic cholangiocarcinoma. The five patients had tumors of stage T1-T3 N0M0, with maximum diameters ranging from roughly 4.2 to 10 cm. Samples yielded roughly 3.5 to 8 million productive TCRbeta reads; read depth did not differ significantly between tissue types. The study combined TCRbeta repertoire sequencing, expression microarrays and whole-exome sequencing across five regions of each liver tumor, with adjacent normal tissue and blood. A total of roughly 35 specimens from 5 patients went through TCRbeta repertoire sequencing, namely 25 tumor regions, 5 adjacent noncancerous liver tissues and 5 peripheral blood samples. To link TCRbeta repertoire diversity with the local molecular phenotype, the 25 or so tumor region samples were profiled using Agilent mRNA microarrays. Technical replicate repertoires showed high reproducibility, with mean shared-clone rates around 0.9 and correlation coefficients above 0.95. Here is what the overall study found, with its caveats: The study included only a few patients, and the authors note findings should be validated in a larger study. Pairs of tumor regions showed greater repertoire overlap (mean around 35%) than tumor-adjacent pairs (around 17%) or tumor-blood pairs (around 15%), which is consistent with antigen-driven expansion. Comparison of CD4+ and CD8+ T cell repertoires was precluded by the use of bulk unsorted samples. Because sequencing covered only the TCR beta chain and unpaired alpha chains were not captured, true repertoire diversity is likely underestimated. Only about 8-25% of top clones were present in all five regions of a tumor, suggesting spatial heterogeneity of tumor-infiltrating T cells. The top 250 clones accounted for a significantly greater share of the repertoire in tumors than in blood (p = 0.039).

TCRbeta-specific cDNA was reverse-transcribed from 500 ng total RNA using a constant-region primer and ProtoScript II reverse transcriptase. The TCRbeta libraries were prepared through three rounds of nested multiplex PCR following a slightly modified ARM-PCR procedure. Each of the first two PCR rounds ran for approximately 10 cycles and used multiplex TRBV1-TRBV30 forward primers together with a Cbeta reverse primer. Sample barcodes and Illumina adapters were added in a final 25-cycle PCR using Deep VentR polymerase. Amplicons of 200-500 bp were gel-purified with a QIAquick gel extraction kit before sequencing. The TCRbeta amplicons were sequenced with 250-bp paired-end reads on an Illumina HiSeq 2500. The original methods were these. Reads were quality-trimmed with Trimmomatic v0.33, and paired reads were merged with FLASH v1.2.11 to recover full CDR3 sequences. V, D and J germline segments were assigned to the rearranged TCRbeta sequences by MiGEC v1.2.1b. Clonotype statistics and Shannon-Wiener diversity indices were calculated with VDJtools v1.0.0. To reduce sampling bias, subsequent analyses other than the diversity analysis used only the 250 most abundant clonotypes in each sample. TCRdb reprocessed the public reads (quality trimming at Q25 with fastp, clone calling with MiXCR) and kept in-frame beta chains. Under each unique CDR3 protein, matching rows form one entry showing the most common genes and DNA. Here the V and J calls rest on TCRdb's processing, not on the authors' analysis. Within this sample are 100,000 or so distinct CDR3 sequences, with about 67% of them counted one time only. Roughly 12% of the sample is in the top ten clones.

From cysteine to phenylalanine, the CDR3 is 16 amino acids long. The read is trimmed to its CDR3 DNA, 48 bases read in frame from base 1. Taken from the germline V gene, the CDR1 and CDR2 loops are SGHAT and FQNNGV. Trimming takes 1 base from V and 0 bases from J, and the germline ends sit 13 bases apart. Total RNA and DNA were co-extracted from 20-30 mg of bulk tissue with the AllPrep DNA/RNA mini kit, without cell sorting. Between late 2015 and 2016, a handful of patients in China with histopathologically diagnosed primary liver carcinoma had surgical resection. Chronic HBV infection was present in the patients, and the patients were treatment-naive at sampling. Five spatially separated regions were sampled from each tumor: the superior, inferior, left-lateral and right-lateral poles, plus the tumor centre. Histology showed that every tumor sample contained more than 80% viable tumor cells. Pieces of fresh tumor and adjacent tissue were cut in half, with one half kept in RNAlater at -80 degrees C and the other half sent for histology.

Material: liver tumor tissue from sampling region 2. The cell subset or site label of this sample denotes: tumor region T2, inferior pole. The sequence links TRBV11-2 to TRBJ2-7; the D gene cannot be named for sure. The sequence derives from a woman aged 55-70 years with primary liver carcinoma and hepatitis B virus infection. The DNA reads TGTGCCAGCAGCTTAGGGCTAGTTCAAACCTCCTACGAGCAGTACTTC. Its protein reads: CASSLGLVQTSYEQYF.